One T cell receptor beta chain is described in this entry. Its target is unknown. Absent from the records is this donor's CMV serostatus. This entry belongs to a study of cytomegalovirus exposure and HLA in healthy donors. Study-level findings and limits: There were some public TCRs occurring in many donors, but most TCR sequences were rare.

The PCR ran on 60 Vbeta and 13 Jbeta primers. Generated by immunoSEQ multiplex PCR, the TCRdb table keeps only in-frame clones and is missing some. The repertoire holds about 120,000 clones, approximately 80% seen once, with over 1% in the top ten. The sample consisted of PBMCs. The clonotype was recovered from a human donor in good health.

DNA of the CDR3: TGTGCCAGCATTACGGGACAGGGTAAGGATGAAGCTTTCTTT. Its protein product is CASITGQGKDEAFF. V is TRBV6-5 and J is TRBJ1-1; 9 positions agree with TRBD1. The CDR3 consists of 14 residues. Trimming removed 7 bases from V and 7 bases from J; junction bases left unmatched: 10. Germline loops: CDR1 MNHEY, CDR2 SVGAGI.